The entry below gives a single T cell receptor (beta chain) sequence along with its context. Its antigen is not known. This sample stems from a study of beta chain features in type 1 diabetes. Germline lookup yields CDR1 KGHSH and CDR2 LQKENI. The CDR3 runs to 13 residues. V dropped 1 base and J dropped 9 bases, with 10 bases sitting between them. Expressed TCRB transcripts were sequenced after all isolated RNA was converted to cDNA. TCRdb's table, derived via immunoSEQ multiplex PCR, lists solely in-frame clones and lacks some. Of 150,000 to 200,000 clones in the sample, 50% to 70% were seen once. Study-level results: TCRB CDR3 length was moderately but significantly reduced in all four CD4+ subsets of Type 1 diabetes patients.

Source material: naive CD4+ T cells from blood. The genes are TRBV18 and TRBJ2-1, with D perhaps matching TRBD2 (5 bases). The origin of this receptor is a man aged 25 to 40 with type 1 diabetes. The CDR3 region has the DNA TGTGCCAGCTCACCACAGGGAGTTGGTGAGCAGTTCTTC. This translates into CASSPQGVGEQFF. The full variable domain, in which reference TRBV18 and TRBJ2-1 provide the parts outside the CDR3, is NAGVMQNPRHLVRRRGQEARLRCSPMKGHSHVYWYRQLPEEGLKFMVYLQKENIIDESGMPKERFSAEFPKEGPSILRIQQVVRGDSAAYFCASSPQGVGEQFFGPGTRLTVL.